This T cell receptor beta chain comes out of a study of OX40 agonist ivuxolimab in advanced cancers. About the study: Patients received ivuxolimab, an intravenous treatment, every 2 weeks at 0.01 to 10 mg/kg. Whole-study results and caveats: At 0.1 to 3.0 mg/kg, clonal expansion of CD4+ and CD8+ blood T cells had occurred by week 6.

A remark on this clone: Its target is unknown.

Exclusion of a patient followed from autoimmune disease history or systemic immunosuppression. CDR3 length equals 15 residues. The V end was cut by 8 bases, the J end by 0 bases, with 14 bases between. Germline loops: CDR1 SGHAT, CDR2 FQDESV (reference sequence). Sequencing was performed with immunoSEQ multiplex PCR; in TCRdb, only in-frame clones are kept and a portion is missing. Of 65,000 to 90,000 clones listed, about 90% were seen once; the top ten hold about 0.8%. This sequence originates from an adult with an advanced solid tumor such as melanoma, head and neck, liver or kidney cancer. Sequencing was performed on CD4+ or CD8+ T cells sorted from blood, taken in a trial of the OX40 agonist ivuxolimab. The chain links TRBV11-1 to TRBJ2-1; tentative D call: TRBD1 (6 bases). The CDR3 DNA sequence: TGTGCCAGCGACTTCCAGGGGAGCTCCTACAATGAGCAGTTCTTC. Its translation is CASDFQGSSYNEQFF.